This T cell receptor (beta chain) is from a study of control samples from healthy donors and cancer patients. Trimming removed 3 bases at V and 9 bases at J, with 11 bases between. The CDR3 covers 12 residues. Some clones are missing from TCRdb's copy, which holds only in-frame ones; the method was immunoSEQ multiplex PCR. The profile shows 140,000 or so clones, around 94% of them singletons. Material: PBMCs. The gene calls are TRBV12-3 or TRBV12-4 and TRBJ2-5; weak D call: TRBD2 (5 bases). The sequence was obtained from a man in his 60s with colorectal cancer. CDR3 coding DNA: TGTGCCAGCAGTTTTTCCGCGAGGGCCCAGTACTTC. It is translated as CASSFSARAQYF.